This TCR beta chain came from a study of T cells after posttransplantation cyclophosphamide. Study-wide points: TRB overlap between skin or GI tissue T cells and blood was limited.

The CDR3 sequence is 14 residues long. The V gene lost 0 bases and the J gene lost 8 bases, with 12 bases spanning the gap. Germline loops: CDR1 LNHNV, CDR2 YYDKDF (reference sequence). Measured with immunoSEQ multiplex PCR; TCRdb has only the in-frame clones, and not every one. The table has approximately 4,700 clones, roughly four fifths seen once. The table lists this clone with a count of one. Its antigen is not identified. A marrow graft followed busulfan-fludarabine conditioning, with cyclophosphamide on days +3 and +4. The source is a male patient aged 40-55 years who received an allogeneic stem cell transplant from a related donor, was CMV-positive, and had acute and chronic GVHD. Some T cells may be the graft donor's. The chain employs TRBV15 and TRBJ2-3; D perhaps matches TRBD2 (6 bases). The sample here was PBMCs, taken after allogeneic stem cell transplant with posttransplant cyclophosphamide. The CDR3 protein is CATSRDTGAFTQYF. The DNA of the CDR3 is TGTGCCACCAGCAGAGATACGGGAGCGTTTACGCAGTATTTT.